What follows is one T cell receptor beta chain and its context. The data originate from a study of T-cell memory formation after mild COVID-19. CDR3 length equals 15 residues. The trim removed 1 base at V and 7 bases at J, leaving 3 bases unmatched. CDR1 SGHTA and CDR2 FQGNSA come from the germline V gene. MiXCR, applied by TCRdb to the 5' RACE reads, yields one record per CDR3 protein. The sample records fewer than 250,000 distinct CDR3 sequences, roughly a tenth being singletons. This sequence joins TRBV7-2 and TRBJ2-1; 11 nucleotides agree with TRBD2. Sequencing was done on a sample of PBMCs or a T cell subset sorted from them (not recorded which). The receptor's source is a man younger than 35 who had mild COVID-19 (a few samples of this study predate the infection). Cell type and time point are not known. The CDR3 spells CASSLEGTSGNEQFF. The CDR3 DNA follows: TGTGCCAGCAGCTTAGAGGGGACTAGCGGTAATGAGCAGTTCTTC.